This T cell receptor beta chain stems from a study of regulatory T cells in long-lasting Graves disease. This CDR3 contains 17 residues. Germline loops: CDR1 LNHDA, CDR2 SQIVND (reference sequence). J gave up 2 bases and V 2 bases, and 8 bases lay outside the gene matches. CDR3-region Arm-PCR and iRepertoire HTBI primers produced the TCR beta libraries. TCRdb passed the multiplex PCR reads through MiXCR, listing each CDR3 protein once. The data contain hundreds of thousands of distinct CDR3 sequences, approximately 12% of them singletons. The table lists this clonotype with many counts. What it binds is unknown. The study, taken as a whole, reports: Possibly, accuracy suffered from the small sample size.

Time point of the sample: newly diagnosed GD, antithyroid drugs for less than 3 months. PBMCs provided the RNA from which the TCR library was made. This sample was also put to use in a study of T cells in Graves' hyperthyroidism and ophthalmopathy. That report notes: The diagnostic basis comprised clinical symptoms, serum thyroxine and TRAb, thyroid ultrasound and orbital computed tomography.

This receptor was obtained from a woman aged 30 to 39 with Graves disease. The chain carries TRBV19 and TRBJ2-1; TRBD1 matches 8 bases. Specimen: peripheral blood mononuclear cells (PBMCs), collected at new diagnosis, from a patient treated with antithyroid drugs. The CDR3 DNA follows: TGTGCCAGTAGTATACAGGGGGCGAACTACGCCTACAATGAGCAGTTCTTC. It yields the protein CASSIQGANYAYNEQFF. The complete variable domain, with remaining parts taken from reference TRBV19 and TRBJ2-1, reads DGGITQSPKYLFRKEGQNVTLSCEQNLNHDAMYWYRQDPGQGLRLIYYSQIVNDFQKGDIAEGYSVSREKKESFPLTVTSAQKNPTAFYLCASSIQGANYAYNEQFFGPGTRLTVL.